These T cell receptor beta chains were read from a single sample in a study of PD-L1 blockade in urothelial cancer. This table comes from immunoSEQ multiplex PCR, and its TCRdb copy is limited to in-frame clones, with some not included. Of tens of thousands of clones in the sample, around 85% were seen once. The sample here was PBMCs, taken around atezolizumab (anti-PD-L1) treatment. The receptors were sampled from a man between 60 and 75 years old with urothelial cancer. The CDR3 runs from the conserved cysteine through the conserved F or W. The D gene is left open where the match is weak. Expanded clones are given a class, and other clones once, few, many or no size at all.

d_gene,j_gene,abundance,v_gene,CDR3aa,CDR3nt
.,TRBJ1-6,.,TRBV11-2,CASSAAFGNSPLHF,TGTGCCAGCAGCGCCGCGTTCGGTAATTCACCCCTCCACTTT
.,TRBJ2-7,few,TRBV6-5,CASSPRDSYTYEQYF,TGTGCCAGCAGTCCGCGGGACAGCTATACCTACGAGCAGTACTTC
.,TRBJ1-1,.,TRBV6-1,CASSDLGQLIEAFF,TGTGCCAGCAGTGACCTTGGACAGCTGATTGAAGCTTTCTTT
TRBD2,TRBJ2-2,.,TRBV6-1,CACKGGNVNTGELFF,TGTGCCTGTAAGGGAGGGAACGTGAACACCGGGGAGCTGTTTTTT
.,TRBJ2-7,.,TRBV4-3,CASSQDARGEISYEQYF,TGCGCCAGCAGCCAAGATGCCAGGGGGGAAATTTCCTACGAGCAGTACTTC
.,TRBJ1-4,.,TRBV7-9,CASSLQGQMGYEKLFF,TGTGCCAGCAGCCTCCAGGGGCAGATGGGATATGAAAAACTGTTTTTT
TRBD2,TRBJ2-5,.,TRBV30,CAWRRRGDSGSETQYF,TGTGCCTGGAGACGCCGGGGGGACTCTGGTTCCGAGACCCAGTACTTC
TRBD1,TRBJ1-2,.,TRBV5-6,CASSTGTGNGYTF,TGTGCCAGCAGCACCGGGACAGGGAATGGCTACACCTTC
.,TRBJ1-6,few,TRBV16,CASSPNWGESPLHF,TGTGCCAGCAGCCCCAACTGGGGGGAATCACCCCTCCACTTT
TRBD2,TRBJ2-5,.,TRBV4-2,CASSQGPGGAGETQYF,TGTGCCAGCAGCCAAGGCCCCGGGGGGGCCGGAGAGACCCAGTACTTC
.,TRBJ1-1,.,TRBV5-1,CASSFGQTEAFF,TGCGCCAGCAGCTTTGGACAGACTGAAGCTTTCTTT
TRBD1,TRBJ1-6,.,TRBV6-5,CASSYDRGNSPLHF,TGTGCCAGCAGTTACGACAGGGGGAATTCACCCCTCCACTTT
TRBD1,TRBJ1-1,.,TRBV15,CATSRGDRDNTEAFF,TGTGCCACCAGCAGAGGGGACAGGGATAACACTGAAGCTTTCTTT
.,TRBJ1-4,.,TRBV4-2,CASSQERGDNEKLFF,TGTGCCAGCAGCCAAGAGCGGGGGGATAATGAAAAACTGTTTTTT
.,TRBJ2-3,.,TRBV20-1,CSAKHGDTQYF,TGCAGTGCAAAACATGGAGATACGCAGTATTTT
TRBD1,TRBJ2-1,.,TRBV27,CASYGTGGYNEQFF,TGTGCCAGCTACGGGACAGGGGGCTACAATGAGCAGTTCTTC
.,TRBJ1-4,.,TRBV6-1,CASSDLQGLNEKLFF,TGTGCCAGCAGTGATCTGCAGGGGTTAAATGAAAAACTGTTTTTT
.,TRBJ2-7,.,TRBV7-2,CASSAPGAYEQYF,TGTGCCAGCAGCGCCCCCGGGGCCTACGAGCAGTACTTC
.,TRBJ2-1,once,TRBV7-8,CASSLAGRYNEQFF,TGTGCCAGCAGCTTAGCGGGCAGATACAATGAGCAGTTCTTC
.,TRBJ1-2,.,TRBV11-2,CASSLDRERNYGYTF,TGTGCCAGCAGCTTAGACAGGGAAAGGAACTATGGCTACACCTTC
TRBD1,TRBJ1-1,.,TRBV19,CASLSGGTEAFF,TGTGCCAGCCTCTCAGGGGGCACTGAAGCTTTCTTT
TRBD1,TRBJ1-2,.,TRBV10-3,CAISESGGQGARNYGYTF,TGTGCCATCAGTGAGTCGGGGGGACAGGGGGCGCGGAACTATGGCTACACCTTC
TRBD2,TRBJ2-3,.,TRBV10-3,CAISDPGLAGYSTDTQYF,TGTGCCATCAGTGACCCGGGACTAGCGGGATATAGCACAGATACGCAGTATTTT
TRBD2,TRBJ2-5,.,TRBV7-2,CASSLILGGAGTQYF,TGTGCCAGCAGCTTAATCCTCGGGGGGGCCGGGACCCAGTACTTC
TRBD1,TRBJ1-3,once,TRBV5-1,CASRPGQAHGNTIYF,TGCGCCAGCAGACCGGGACAGGCTCATGGAAACACCATATATTTT
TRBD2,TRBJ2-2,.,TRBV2,CASSLSGGAVGELFF,TGTGCCAGCAGTCTAAGCGGGGGGGCCGTCGGGGAGCTGTTTTTT
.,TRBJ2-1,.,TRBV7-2,CASSLVGLSYNEQFF,TGTGCCAGCAGCTTAGTTGGGCTCTCCTACAATGAGCAGTTCTTC
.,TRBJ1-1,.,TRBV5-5,CASSLRDRNTEAFF,TGTGCCAGCAGCTTGCGAGACAGGAACACTGAAGCTTTCTTT
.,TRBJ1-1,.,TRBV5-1,CASSPDLSGTEAFF,TGCGCCAGCAGCCCGGACCTCTCAGGGACTGAAGCTTTCTTT
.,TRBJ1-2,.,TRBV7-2,CASSPQGNYGYTF,TGTGCCAGCAGCCCCCAGGGGAACTATGGCTACACCTTC